This entry concerns a single TCR beta chain. Its antigen has not been determined. Base qualities are missing; no much larger clone stands one base away. Unstimulated PBMCs, after thawing, were stained for CD3, CD4 and CD8 and then FACS-sorted into CD3+CD4+ and CD3+CD8+ populations. Randomization to immunosuppression withdrawal applied to every one of the 8 studied subjects. Genomic DNA was isolated with the Qiagen DNeasy Blood and Tissue Kit. The record originates from a study of T cell clones after liver transplantation (dated by TCRdb to about 2019). In the study overall: ITN030ST, the source of the samples, was a randomized trial that attempted immunosuppression withdrawal within 2 years of liver transplantation. Three of the eight recipients were HCV-positive; the others were transplanted for non-autoimmune, non-viral indications. Donor-reactive T cell clones were identified by TCRbeta sequencing following a pre-transplant mixed lymphocyte reaction and were subsequently tracked in post-transplant blood. No induction therapy was given to the subjects, and standard immunosuppression was administered until randomization at 12-24 months post-transplant. Of the 8 liver transplant recipients making up the studied cohort, 3 were classified as tolerant and 5 as non-tolerant. Tolerance meant complete immunosuppression withdrawal for at least one year without liver enzymes rising beyond twice the upper limit of normal. Third party-reactive TCRbeta sequences were also identified from pre-transplant MLRs to serve as an antigen-independent comparator for donor-reactive sequences. Blood samples were collected pre-transplant, pre-randomization before withdrawal, and post-randomization after either complete withdrawal or failed withdrawal. Overall study results and their limits: The conclusions were considered preliminary, being limited by small, heterogeneous patient numbers and non-standardized post-transplant time points. Circulating donor-reactive CD4 TCRbeta sequences fell significantly post-transplant in 5 of 8 subjects, irrespective of tolerance or HCV status. A greater decline was seen for donor-reactive sequences than for third party-reactive sequences, suggesting partial antigen-specific deletion unrelated to withdrawal success. In two subjects, low numbers of available donor cells limited the measurable donor-reactive repertoire. Without allograft tissue specimens, donor-reactive T cells may have migrated into the graft rather than being deleted. When repertoire turnover was accounted for, significantly reduced detection of donor-reactive sequences was found in 7 of 8 subjects for CD4 and in 8 of 8 subjects for CD8.

High-throughput TCRbeta CDR3 sequencing of frozen genomic DNA was performed by immunoSEQ, with PCR amplification, mapping, bias correction and internal controls included. The paper's processing steps were these. Productive rearrangements were kept, and unique TCRbeta sequences were defined by CDR3 nucleotide sequence plus V and J gene. A sequence counted as donor-reactive only if the sequence showed at least 5-fold expansion in CFSE-low cells compared with unstimulated pre-transplant cells and had a frequency of at least 0.01%. Minimum frequency thresholds were set for each subject on the basis of the unstimulated sample with the lowest template count, so that a detection power of at least 90% was ensured. Jensen-Shannon divergence between the top 1000 TCRbeta sequences after and before transplant was used to measure repertoire turnover. Two-sided Fisher's exact tests were used to test for changes in how often donor-reactive sequences were detected. TCRdb limited this immuneACCESS table to in-frame rearrangements with V and J called. A share of clones is missing; checked studies link under half to unresolved V genes, and the rest is unexplained. V and J calls and clone size are given by that table; D and trimming were obtained from the DNA. The sample profile shows 9,000 to 9,500 clones; around 73% of them were found once. The ten largest clonotypes hold about three fifths of the sample.

CDR1 ENHRY and CDR2 SYGVKD are derived from the germline V gene. The CDR3, from cysteine to phenylalanine, totals 12 residues. Only the CDR3 DNA stays, 36 bases, in frame from base 1. V is shortened by 4 bases, J by 5 bases, and the region joining them spans 9 bases. This clonotype was sampled from a human patient who received a liver transplant. After a transplant, some of the T cells may come from the graft donor. The chain links TRBV10-3 with TRBJ2-7; the D segment cannot be called with confidence. The source was CD8+ T cells from blood, collected at the 22-month timepoint. The CDR3 region has the sequence CAISASNNEQYF. The DNA sequence is given as TGTGCCATCAGTGCTTCCAACAACGAGCAGTACTTC.